Presented here are 29 T cell receptor beta chains from one specimen sequenced in a study of circulating CD8 cells and anti-PD-1 response in melanoma. The QIAseq Immune Repertoire TCR panel built the libraries from roughly 15 ng of total RNA. TCRdb called the reads again in MiXCR, with one record for every CDR3 protein. This sample yields about 1,000 distinct CDR3 sequences, of which about 7% are seen a single time; about 4.3% belongs to the top ten. Live CD3+CD8+TCRalphabeta+ cells were sorted into four subsets by PD-1 and/or TIGIT. Sequences were derived from CD8+ T cells from PBMCs, sampled at baseline or after one month of anti-PD-1 therapy (not recorded which). The source of these receptors is a human donor with melanoma.

Sample share makes this clonotype large. The chain uses TRBV2 and TRBJ1-6; D not certain. V was cut by 2 bases and J by 11 bases, with 10 bases left in between. The CDR3 contains 13 residues. CDR1 and CDR2 (germline): SNHLY, FYNNEI. CDR3 residues: CASSETFGTPLHF. In DNA form, the CDR3 reads TGTGCCAGCAGTGAAACTTTCGGTACACCCCTCCACTTT. Complete variable domain (other parts from reference TRBV2 and TRBJ1-6): EPEVTQTPSHQVTQMGQEVILRCVPISNHLYFYWYRQILGQKVEFLVSFYNNEISEKSEIFDDQFSVERPDGSNFTLKIRSTKLEDSAMYFCASSETFGTPLHFGNGTRLTVT.

In its sample, this clonotype is medium-sized. V gene TRBV29-1 combines with J gene TRBJ2-7; TRBD1 aligns across 8 bases. CDR3 length: 15 amino acids. J gave up 1 base and V 3 bases, and 8 bases lay outside the gene matches. The germline V gene has CDR1 SQVTM and CDR2 ANQGSEA. The CDR3 nucleotides read TGCAGCGTTGAGAATGACCGGGACAGGTCCTACGAGCAGTACTTC. This codes for CSVENDRDRSYEQYF.

This clonotype is medium-sized by share. V is TRBV19 and J is TRBJ2-3; no definite D call. V was trimmed by 2 bases and J by 2 bases, leaving 17 bases between them. CDR1 and CDR2 (germline): LNHDA, SQIVND (reference sequence). The length of the CDR3 is 17 residues. This CDR3 reads CASSISRDRELTDTQYF. The CDR3 DNA follows: TGTGCCAGTAGTATAAGCCGAGACCGAGAACTCACAGATACGCAGTATTTT.

By share, this clonotype counts as medium-sized. V is TRBV3-1 and J is TRBJ2-1; 10 bases agree with TRBD2. The CDR3 spans 16 residues. V trimming: 3 bases; J trimming: 8 bases; junction bases outside the gene matches: 10. Germline V CDR1 and CDR2: LGHDT, YNNKEL (reference sequence). The CDR3 here is CASSQVERGGLHEQFF. CDR3 coding DNA: TGTGCCAGCAGCCAGGTTGAGCGGGGGGGCCTCCATGAGCAGTTCTTC.

By share, this clonotype ranks as large (0.1 to 1%). The chain is built from TRBV4-1 and TRBJ2-1; TRBD2 agrees at 9 bases. The germline V gene encodes CDR1 MGHRA and CDR2 YSYEKL. The length of the CDR3 is 16 residues. The V segment lost 0 bases and the J segment 8 bases; nucleotides outside the gene matches: 8. CDR3 sequence: CASSQDPSGALDEQFF. CDR3 in DNA: TGCGCCAGCAGCCAAGACCCTAGCGGGGCCCTTGATGAGCAGTTCTTC.

This clonotype ranks as medium-sized (0.01 to 0.1%). The CDR3 region is CASSPRTAYEQYF. The CDR3 DNA reads TGCGCCAGCAGCCCGCGGACAGCCTACGAGCAGTACTTC. The chain links TRBV4-1 to TRBJ2-7, with D possibly TRBD1 on 6 matching bases. The CDR3 loop spans 13 amino acids. The germline V gene has CDR1 MGHRA and CDR2 YSYEKL. V shed 4 bases and J shed 2 bases, with 9 bases lying between them.

This clonotype is categorized as large. The chain uses TRBV29-1 and TRBJ1-2; D is uncertain. The ends were cut back, 2 bases at V and 4 bases at J, with 5 bases in the middle. Germline assignment: CDR1 SQVTM and CDR2 ANQGSEA. CDR3 size: 11 residues. CDR3 sequence reads: CSVERSYGYTF. The CDR3 bases are TGCAGCGTTGAACGGAGCTATGGCTACACCTTC.

This clonotype counts as medium-sized (0.01 to 0.1%). This sequence joins TRBV28 and TRBJ2-7; tentatively, D is TRBD1 (6 bases). The length of the CDR3 is 14 residues. Germline V gene sequence: CDR1 MDHEN, CDR2 SYDVKM. Between the trimmed V and J ends, which lost 3 bases and 3 bases, there was a span of 12 bases. CDR3 coding DNA: TGTGCCAGCAGTTTCCAGGGGAGAATCTACGAGCAGTACTTC. Translation gives CASSFQGRIYEQYF. The complete variable domain, with remaining parts taken from reference TRBV28 and TRBJ2-7, reads DVKVTQSSRYLVKRTGEKVFLECVQDMDHENMFWYRQDPGLGLRLIYFSYDVKMKEKGDIPEGYSVSREKKERFSLILESASTNQTSMYLCASSFQGRIYEQYFGPGTRLTVT.

This clonotype is labeled as medium-sized. This CDR3 is CASRAGRDGYTF. CDR3 in DNA: TGTGCCAGTAGGGCGGGACGGGATGGCTACACCTTC. The V and J genes are TRBV19 and TRBJ1-2; TRBD1 is a possible D gene (5 bases). CDR3 length: 12 amino acids. The germline V gene encodes CDR1 LNHDA and CDR2 SQIVND (reference sequence). V was trimmed by 6 bases and J by 6 bases, leaving 11 bases between them.

By sample fraction, this clonotype is medium-sized. This sequence joins TRBV28 and TRBJ2-5; 8 bases match TRBD2. Per germline, CDR1 MDHEN and CDR2 SYDVKM. V was clipped by 5 bases and J by 4 bases; unmatched bases: 9. The CDR3 sequence is 15 residues long. CDR3 nucleotides: TGTGCCAGCAGTCACCCGGGGGGGAGTTCAGAGACCCAGTACTTC. Residues: CASSHPGGSSETQYF.

Details on this clonotype: Just one base apart from a much larger clone, this may be a read error. This chain connects TRBV19 to TRBJ2-6; D is undetermined. This CDR3 comprises 16 residues. Germline CDR1 LNHDA, CDR2 SQIVND (reference sequence). The ends were cut back, 6 bases at V and 0 bases at J, with 12 bases in the middle. CDR3 sequence reads: CASRPDPSSGANVLTF. The DNA for the CDR3 is TGTGCCAGTAGGCCGGATCCAAGCTCTGGGGCCAACGTCCTGACTTTC.

The chain carries TRBV30 and TRBJ2-1, with D possibly TRBD1 on 5 matching bases. There are 16 residues in the CDR3. Trimming removed 5 bases from V and 7 bases from J, with 24 bases in between. Looked up from germline, CDR1 is GTSNPN and CDR2 is SVGIG (reference sequence). The CDR3 DNA follows: TGTGCCTGGCCCTCCCCCAGGGCAGGGTTGAATAATGAGCAGTTCTTC. It is translated as CAWPSPRAGLNNEQFF.

This clonotype is large. V is TRBV29-1 and J is TRBJ2-1; TRBD1 might be the D (5 bases). This CDR3 is built from 11 residues. Trimming shortened V by 2 bases and J by 7 bases, and 6 bases separated the two germline ends. Germline V gives CDR1 SQVTM, CDR2 ANQGSEA. CDR3 sequence reads: CSVERGNEQFF. CDR3 sequence (DNA): TGCAGCGTTGAAAGGGGAAATGAGCAGTTCTTC.

Relative to its sample, this clonotype is medium-sized (0.01 to 0.1%). This chain links TRBV7-3 with TRBJ2-7; 8 bases map to TRBD1. The CDR3 is 13 residues long. Germline CDR1 and CDR2: SGHTA and FQGTGA. V shed 2 bases and J 6 bases; nucleotides not matched to a gene: 3. CDR3 amino acids: CASSLSGGGEQYF. The DNA of the CDR3 is TGTGCCAGCAGCTTATCAGGGGGCGGCGAGCAGTACTTC.

Of note for this clonotype: Germline and junction disagree at one end, which may indicate a read error. The rearrangement joins TRBV19 to TRBJ2-1; D is undetermined. Germline CDR1 reads LNHDA; CDR2 reads SQIVND (reference sequence). This CDR3 is 12 amino acids long. CDR3 region: CASSILMYEQLF. DNA of the CDR3: TGTGCCAGTAGTATTCTTATGTACGAGCAGCTCTTC.

Relative to its sample, this clonotype is medium-sized (0.01 to 0.1%). The chain carries TRBV28 and TRBJ2-7, with D possibly TRBD2 on 5 matching bases. Between the trimmed V and J ends, which lost 4 bases and 1 base, there was a span of 17 bases. This CDR3 is built from 16 residues. Germline lookup yields CDR1 MDHEN and CDR2 SYDVKM. The CDR3 nucleotides read TGTGCCAGCAGTTCCCCCCGACTATCCTATTCCTACGAGCAGTACTTC. Protein sequence: CASSSPRLSYSYEQYF.

By share, this clonotype counts as medium-sized (0.01 to 0.1%). The chain combines TRBV19 with TRBJ1-1, with unresolved D. CDR1 is LNHDA, CDR2 SQIVND, per germline (reference sequence). The CDR3 is made up of 14 amino acids. V was trimmed by 3 bases and J by 4 bases, leaving 12 bases between them. The CDR3 here is CASSMMGTGTEAFF. In nucleotides, the CDR3 is TGTGCCAGTAGTATGATGGGCACGGGCACTGAAGCTTTCTTT.

This clonotype counts as medium-sized. This chain connects TRBV12-3 or TRBV12-4 to TRBJ2-3; D unresolved. This CDR3 spans 12 amino acids. With 5 bases removed from V and 6 bases from J, the gap between germline ends came to 9 bases. This chain's CDR3 is CASSPIGDTQYF. The CDR3 nucleotides read TGTGCCAGCAGTCCGATTGGGGATACGCAGTATTTT.

This clonotype qualifies as medium-sized. The chain couples TRBV20-1 to TRBJ2-1; D is perhaps TRBD1 (6 bases). Deletions cut 0 bases from V and 12 bases from J, with 12 bases between. This CDR3 has 12 amino acids. Germline values: CDR1 DFQATT, CDR2 SNEGSKA (reference sequence). The CDR3 DNA reads as TGCAGTGCTAGAGATGAGGGGGTCGGGCAGTTCTTC. This gives the protein CSARDEGVGQFF.

This clonotype is large within its sample. V and J are TRBV24-1 and TRBJ2-1, with D perhaps matching TRBD1 (6 bases). Germline V gene data show CDR1 as KGHDR and CDR2 as SFDVKD. CDR3 length equals 16 residues. Trimming pared 3 bases from V and 3 bases from J, leaving 14 bases between. The CDR3, as DNA: TGTGCCACCAGTGATCTGGCCAGGGGTGACTACAATGAGCAGTTCTTC. Protein product: CATSDLARGDYNEQFF.

By proportion, this clonotype is large. This rearrangement joins TRBV11-1 to TRBJ2-5; D call uncertain. The CDR3 has 15 amino acids. Germline assignment: CDR1 SGHAT and CDR2 FQDESV (reference sequence). Trimming left V 1 base short and J 5 bases short, with 14 bases between. The CDR3 spells CASSLGWLSMETQYF. The DNA for the CDR3 is TGTGCCAGCAGCTTAGGGTGGCTTTCAATGGAGACCCAGTACTTC.

By proportion, this clonotype is large. The V gene is TRBV3-1, the J gene TRBJ2-7; D is ambiguous. This CDR3 is 14 amino acids long. V lost 0 bases, J lost 2 bases, and 8 bases lay in between. Germline lookup yields CDR1 LGHDT and CDR2 YNNKEL (reference sequence). For the CDR3, the DNA is TGTGCCAGCAGCCAAGAACAGCTTACCTACGAGCAGTACTTC. This codes for CASSQEQLTYEQYF.

Concerning this clonotype itself: Given a much more abundant clone one base away, this may be a read error. J is TRBJ2-1 and V is TRBV24-1; 9 nucleotides agree with TRBD2. CDR1 is KGHDR, CDR2 SFDVKD, per germline. The CDR3 is 17 amino acids. The junction had 12 bases not matched to a gene; V was cut back by 4 bases and J by 6 bases. The CDR3 DNA reads as TGTGCCACCAGTGACCTTGTATTGACTAGCGGCATCAATGAGCAGTTCTTC. Protein product: CATSDLVLTSGINEQFF.

This clonotype qualifies as large. The genes are TRBV5-6 and TRBJ2-7; the D is unclear. The CDR3 runs 13 residues. Germline-derived CDR1 and CDR2 are SGHDT and YYEEEE. The germline V and J ends were trimmed by 1 base and 2 bases, with 7 bases remaining between them. CDR3 protein: CASSLRSAYEQYF. As DNA, the CDR3 is TGTGCCAGCAGCTTGCGCAGCGCCTACGAGCAGTACTTC. The full variable domain, its missing parts supplied by reference TRBV5-6 and TRBJ2-7, is DAGVTQSPTHLIKTRGQQVTLRCSPKSGHDTVSWYQQALGQGPQFIFQYYEEEERQRGNFPDRFSGHQFPNYSSELNVNALLLGDSALYLCASSLRSAYEQYFGPGTRLTVT.

This clonotype was picked up a small number of times. A read error may be the cause here, since a much bigger clone is one base away. The chain joins TRBV3-1 to TRBJ1-1, with D perhaps TRBD1 (5 bases). There are 13 residues in the CDR3. Germline V gene sequence: CDR1 LGHDT, CDR2 YNNKEL (reference sequence). The CDR3 bases are TGTGCCAGCAGATCCACCGGGACCCCCGAAGTTTTCTTT. Amino acids: CASRSTGTPEVFF.

By frequency in the sample, this clonotype is large. J is TRBJ2-5 and V is TRBV29-1; D possibly corresponds to TRBD2 (6 bases). The CDR3 is made up of 14 amino acids. Trimming stripped 6 bases from V and 2 bases from J, with 16 bases between. Per the germline V gene, CDR1 is SQVTM and CDR2 is ANQGSEA. CDR3 in amino acids: CSVRGWSGQETQYF. The DNA for the CDR3 is TGCAGCGTCCGAGGTTGGAGCGGGCAAGAGACCCAGTACTTC.

This clonotype is termed large. This sequence joins TRBV20-1 and TRBJ2-7; D ambiguous. Trimming stripped 5 bases from V and 9 bases from J, with 20 bases between. The CDR3 has 13 residues. From germline, CDR1 is DFQATT and CDR2 SNEGSKA (reference sequence). The CDR3 DNA reads TGCAGTGCTGGGGTCCAGAGTTCTTGGGGGCAGTACTTC. Residues: CSAGVQSSWGQYF.

A word on this clonotype: This could be a read error, since a much larger clone is one nucleotide away. The chain couples TRBV24-1 to TRBJ2-1; 9 bases are a match to TRBD2. CDR1 and CDR2 from the germline V gene are KGHDR and SFDVKD. This CDR3 is built from 17 residues. The CDR3 sequence: CATSDLELTSGINEQLF. The DNA of the CDR3 is TGTGCCACCAGTGACCTTGAATTGACTAGCGGCATCAATGAGCAGCTCTTC.

As to this clonotype: Since a much larger clone is just one base distant, this may be a read error. The chain links TRBV2 to TRBJ2-1; D gene uncertain. This CDR3 has 13 residues. Germline loops: CDR1 SNHLY, CDR2 FYNNEI. CDR3 region: CASSAVSYSEQFF. The DNA of the CDR3 is TGTGCCAGCAGTGCGGTCTCCTACAGTGAGCAGTTCTTC.